The TCR beta chain under discussion was sequenced for a study of T cells after yellow fever vaccination. Overall study: Each low-cell-number fraction was prepared by means of SMART-Seq v4 Ultra Low Input. The study, taken as a whole, reports: It was the secondary response that reached its peak faster, day 5 versus 15, but it was weaker. A large majority of primary-vaccination clones showed up again after the booster (approximately 96% CD4, around 90% CD8).

With respect to this clonotype: Antigen specificity is unknown.

Germline V gene lookup returns CDR1 SGHRS and CDR2 YFSETQ. With 4 bases clipped from V and 10 bases from J, the junction kept 11 bases outside the gene matches. The CDR3 is made up of 15 amino acids. 5'RACE template switching added a universal primer site and UMIs to TCR cDNA. TCRdb redid the calling of the 5' RACE reads with MiXCR, one entry per CDR3 protein. The table lists about 260,000 distinct CDR3 sequences, 10% to 15% of them singletons. This TCR came from a man aged 25 to 40 who received the YFV17D yellow fever vaccine. Sequences were derived from CD4+ T cells sorted from PBMCs, sampled 45 days after the yellow fever booster vaccination. The chain recombines TRBV5-1 with TRBJ2-2, with 9 bases matching TRBD1. The CDR3 sequence is CASSHTRDRVEELFF. DNA of the CDR3: TGCGCCAGCAGCCACACCCGGGACAGGGTGGAGGAGCTGTTTTTT. The complete variable domain, with remaining parts taken from reference TRBV5-1 and TRBJ2-2, reads KAGVTQTPRYLIKTRGQQVTLSCSPISGHRSVSWYQQTPGQGLQFLFEYFSETQRNKGNFPGRFSGRQFSNSRSEMNVSTLELGDSALYLCASSHTRDRVEELFFGEGSRLTVL.